Reported below is one TCR beta chain. The sample originates from a study of blood T cell repertoires in COVID-19. Some clones are missing from TCRdb's copy, which holds only in-frame ones; the method was immunoSEQ multiplex PCR. Of 210,000 or so clones in the sample, roughly 89% were seen once. The length of the CDR3 is 17 residues. The ends lost 6 bases at V and 0 bases at J; junction bases unmatched: 6. Germline V CDR1 and CDR2: WSHSY, SAAADI. The V call is TRBV10-2, the J call TRBJ2-2; TRBD2 matches 11 bases. The receptor comes from a man aged 35 to 55 with acute or convalescent COVID-19. Sequencing input: peripheral blood. Here the CDR3 DNA reads TGCGCCAGCAGGGGGACTAGCGGAGATACGAACACCGGGGAGCTGTTTTTT. Its protein product is CASRGTSGDTNTGELFF.